This TCR beta chain was identified during a study of T cell repertoires in cytomegalovirus infection. Whole-study findings and limits: HLA-C-restricted CMV clonotypes gave the most frequent clonotype in two of eight donors.

The CDR3 covers 16 residues. Germline V lookup: CDR1 LNHDA, CDR2 SQIVND (reference sequence). The trim removed 5 bases at V and 0 bases at J, leaving 5 bases unmatched. This clonotype was observed a few times. What it binds is unknown. MiXCR was run by TCRdb on the reads, yielding one entry per CDR3 protein. The table includes a few hundred thousand distinct CDR3 sequences, 42% detected once. The specimen was cultured PBMCs, collected from culture after CMV antigen stimulation. The clonotype originates from a human donor in good health (CMV status not recorded). Some clones in this sample may be carry-over from other donors' samples. J is TRBJ2-7 and V is TRBV19, with 12 positions matching TRBD2. CDR3 sequence reads: CASSAGTSGSSYEQYF. The CDR3 DNA follows: TGTGCCAGTAGTGCCGGGACTAGCGGGTCCTCCTACGAGCAGTACTTC.